This T cell receptor beta chain was documented in a study of T cells in Graves' hyperthyroidism and ophthalmopathy. Study findings and constraints: Most clonotypes that expanded in the thyroid above 0.001 also showed up in blood.

Amplification of TCR beta CDR3 regions used RNA as the template. RT-PCR in the first round (using the HTBI primer set) targeted the TCR CDR3. TCRdb called the multiplex PCR reads again in MiXCR, with one record for every CDR3 protein. Of approximately 400,000 distinct CDR3 sequences detected, around 14% appear once; the ten largest clones hold 13% to 15%. As for this clonotype: No antigen is known for it.

There are 15 residues in the CDR3. Germline V gives CDR1 MGHRA, CDR2 YSYEKL. Trimming cost V 4 bases and J 8 bases; bases outside gene matches: 7. Patients between 18 and 65 years old had hyperthyroidism, newly diagnosed and lasting under 2 months. Researchers barred patients who had uncontrolled infection, other autoimmune disease, pregnancy or lactation. The source material was blood. This sequence originates from a woman aged 18-29 years with Graves' hyperthyroidism. V is TRBV4-1 and J is TRBJ1-6; 8 bases agree with TRBD1. CDR3 protein: CASSLTRDRYSPLHF. CDR3 nucleotides: TGCGCCAGCAGCCTTACCCGGGACAGGTATTCACCCCTCCACTTT.